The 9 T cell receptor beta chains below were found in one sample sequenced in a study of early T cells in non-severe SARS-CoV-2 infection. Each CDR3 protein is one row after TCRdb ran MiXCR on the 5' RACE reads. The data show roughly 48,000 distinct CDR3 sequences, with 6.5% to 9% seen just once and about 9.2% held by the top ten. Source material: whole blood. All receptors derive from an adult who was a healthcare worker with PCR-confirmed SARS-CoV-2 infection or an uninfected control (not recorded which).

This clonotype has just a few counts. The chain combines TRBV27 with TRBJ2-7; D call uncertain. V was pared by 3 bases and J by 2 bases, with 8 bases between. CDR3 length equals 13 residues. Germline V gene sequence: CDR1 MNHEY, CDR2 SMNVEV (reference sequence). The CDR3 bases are TGTGCCAGCAGTTTCGACCGGACCTACGAGCAGTACTTC. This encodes CASSFDRTYEQYF.

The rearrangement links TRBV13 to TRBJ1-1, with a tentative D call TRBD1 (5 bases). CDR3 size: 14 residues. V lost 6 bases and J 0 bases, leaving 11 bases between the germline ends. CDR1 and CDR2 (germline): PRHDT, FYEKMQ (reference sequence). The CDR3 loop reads CASSRGRLNTEAFF. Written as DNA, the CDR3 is TGTGCCAGCAGTCGGGGACGGCTGAACACTGAAGCTTTCTTT.

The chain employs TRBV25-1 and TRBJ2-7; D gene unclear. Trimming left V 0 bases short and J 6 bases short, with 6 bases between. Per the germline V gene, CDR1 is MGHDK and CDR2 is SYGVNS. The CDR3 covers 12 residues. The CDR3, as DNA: TGTGCCAGCAGTGAATATAGAAGCGAGCAGTACTTC. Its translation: CASSEYRSEQYF.

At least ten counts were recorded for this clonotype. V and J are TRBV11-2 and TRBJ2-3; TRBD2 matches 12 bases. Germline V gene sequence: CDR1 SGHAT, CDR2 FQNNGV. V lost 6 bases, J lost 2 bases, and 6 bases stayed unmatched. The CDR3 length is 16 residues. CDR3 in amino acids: CASRTSGGLNTDTQYF. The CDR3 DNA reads TGTGCCAGCAGAACTAGCGGGGGGCTCAACACAGATACGCAGTATTTT.

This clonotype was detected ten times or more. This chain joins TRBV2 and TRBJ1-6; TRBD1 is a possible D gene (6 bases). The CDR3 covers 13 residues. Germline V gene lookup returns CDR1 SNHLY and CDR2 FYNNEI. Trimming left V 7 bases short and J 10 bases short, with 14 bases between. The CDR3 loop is CASIPTGRSPLHF. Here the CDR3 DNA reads TGTGCCAGCATCCCTACAGGGAGATCACCCCTCCACTTT.

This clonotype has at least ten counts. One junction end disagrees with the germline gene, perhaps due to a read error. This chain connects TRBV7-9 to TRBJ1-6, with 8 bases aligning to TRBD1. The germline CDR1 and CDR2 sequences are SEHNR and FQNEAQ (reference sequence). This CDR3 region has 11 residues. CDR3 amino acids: CASSFGQGLLF. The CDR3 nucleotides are TGTGCCAGCAGCTTTGGACAGGGCCTCTTATTT.

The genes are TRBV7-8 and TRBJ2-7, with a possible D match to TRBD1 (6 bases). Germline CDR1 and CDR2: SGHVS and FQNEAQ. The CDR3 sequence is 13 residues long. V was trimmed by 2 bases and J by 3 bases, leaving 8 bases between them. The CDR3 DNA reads TGTGCCAGCAGCTTATCAGGGGTCTACGAGCAGTACTTC. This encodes CASSLSGVYEQYF.

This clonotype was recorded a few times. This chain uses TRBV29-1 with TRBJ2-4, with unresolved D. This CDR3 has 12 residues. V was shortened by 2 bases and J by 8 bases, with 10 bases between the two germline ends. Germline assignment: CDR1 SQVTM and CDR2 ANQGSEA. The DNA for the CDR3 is TGCAGCGTTGAAACAGCGACTGACATTCAGTACTTC. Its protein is CSVETATDIQYF.

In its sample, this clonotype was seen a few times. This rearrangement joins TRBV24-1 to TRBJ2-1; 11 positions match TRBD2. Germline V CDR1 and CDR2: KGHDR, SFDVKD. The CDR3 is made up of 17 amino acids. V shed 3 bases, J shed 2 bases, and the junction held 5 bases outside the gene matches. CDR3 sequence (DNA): TGTGCCACCAGTGATCCTTTTAGCGGGAGGGCCTACAATGAGCAGTTCTTC. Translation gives CATSDPFSGRAYNEQFF.